The sequence of this T cell receptor beta chain was determined in a study of T cell changes during pregnancy in multiple sclerosis. The assay was immunoSEQ multiplex PCR, and TCRdb's table has in-frame clones only and misses some. The sample has 21,000 or so clones, around 90% seen once. Trimming at V came to 3 bases and at J to 3 bases, leaving 5 bases not matched to a gene. CDR1 and CDR2 from the germline V gene are SGHVS and FQNEAQ. The CDR3 is made up of 18 amino acids. The specimen comprised CD8+ T cells from peripheral blood mononuclear cells, sampled in the second trimester of pregnancy. The chain joins TRBV7-8 to TRBJ2-1; 16 nucleotides agree with TRBD2. The TCR was taken from a female donor in good health, enrolled as a control in a pregnancy study. CDR3 amino acids: CASSLGLAGGPYYNEQFF. The CDR3, as DNA: TGTGCCAGCAGCTTGGGACTAGCGGGAGGGCCCTACTACAATGAGCAGTTCTTC. Complete variable domain (other parts from reference TRBV7-8 and TRBJ2-1): GAGVSQSPRYKVAKRGQDVALRCDPISGHVSLFWYQQALGQGPEFLTYFQNEAQLDKSGLPSDRFFAERPEGSVSTLKIQRTQQEDSAVYLCASSLGLAGGPYYNEQFFGPGTRLTVL.